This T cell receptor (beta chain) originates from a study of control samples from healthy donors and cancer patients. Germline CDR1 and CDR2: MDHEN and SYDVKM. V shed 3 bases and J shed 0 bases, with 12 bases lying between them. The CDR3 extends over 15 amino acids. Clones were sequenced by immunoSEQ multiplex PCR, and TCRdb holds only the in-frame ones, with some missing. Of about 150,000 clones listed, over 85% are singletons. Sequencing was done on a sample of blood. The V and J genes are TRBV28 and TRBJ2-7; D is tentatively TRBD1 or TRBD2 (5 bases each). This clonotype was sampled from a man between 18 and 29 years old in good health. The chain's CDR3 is CASSFGTLSSYEQYF. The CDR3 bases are TGTGCCAGCAGTTTTGGGACGCTGAGCTCCTACGAGCAGTACTTC. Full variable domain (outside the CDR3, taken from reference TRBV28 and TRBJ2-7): DVKVTQSSRYLVKRTGEKVFLECVQDMDHENMFWYRQDPGLGLRLIYFSYDVKMKEKGDIPEGYSVSREKKERFSLILESASTNQTSMYLCASSFGTLSSYEQYFGPGTRLTVT.